The rows below give T cell receptor beta chains drawn from one sample of a study of blood T cell repertoires in COVID-19. The repertoire was sequenced with immunoSEQ multiplex PCR; TCRdb's copy has only in-frame clones and lacks some. The data show about 220,000 clones, 82% seen once. Sequenced: PBMCs or T cells enriched from blood (not recorded which). These TCRs come from a woman in her sixties or seventies who had recovered from COVID-19. CDR3s include the opening cysteine and the closing phenylalanine or tryptophan. A D gene is named only where the DNA matches it firmly. Expanded clones get a size class; other rows say once, few or many, or leave the size out.

-,-,TRBV9,TRBJ2-2,TGTGCCAGCAGCGGGACAGTAGGCACCGGGGAGCTGTTTTTT,CASSGTVGTGELFF
TRBD1,-,TRBV29-1,TRBJ1-5,TGCAGCGCCGGGACAGGCAATCAGCCCCAGCATTTT,CSAGTGNQPQHF
TRBD1,-,TRBV12-3/TRBV12-4,TRBJ1-1,TGTGCCAGCAGTCGGACAGGGAACACTGAAGCTTTCTTT,CASSRTGNTEAFF
TRBD1,-,TRBV10-1,TRBJ1-1,TGCGCCAGCAGTGAGGGGACAGGGAACACTGAAGCTTTCTTT,CASSEGTGNTEAFF
-,few,TRBV19,TRBJ2-7,TGTGCCAGTAGTATCCGGTCGACTTCCTACGAGCAGTACTTC,CASSIRSTSYEQYF
-,few,TRBV7-9,TRBJ1-1,TGTGCCAGCAGCTTAGCGTTTAATGGGGGAGGCACTGAAGCTTTCTTT,CASSLAFNGGGTEAFF
TRBD2,-,TRBV6-6,TRBJ2-1,TGTGCCAGCAGTTCGCGCACTAGCGCCCATGAGCAGTTCTTC,CASSSRTSAHEQFF
-,-,TRBV5-1,TRBJ2-3,TGCGCCAGCAGCCGGACTCCAACAGATACGCAGTATTTT,CASSRTPTDTQYF
TRBD1,-,TRBV6-4,TRBJ1-3,TGTGCCAGCAGAACCCGGGACAGTTCTTCTGGAAACACCATATATTTT,CASRTRDSSSGNTIYF
TRBD1,-,TRBV2,TRBJ1-5,TGTGCCAGCAGTGGTGCCACAGGGGGCGGTCAGCCCCAGCATTTT,CASSGATGGGQPQHF
-,-,TRBV5-4,TRBJ2-1,TGTGCCAGCAGCTTGGATAGGGGCTCCTACAATGAGCAGTTCTTC,CASSLDRGSYNEQFF
-,-,TRBV5-1,TRBJ1-6,TGCGCCAGCAGCTTACAGACAGACTCTAATTCACCCCTCCACTTT,CASSLQTDSNSPLHF
TRBD2,-,TRBV5-6,TRBJ2-3,TGTGCCAGCAGCCTAGCGGGAGCGAATCAAGATACGCAGTATTTT,CASSLAGANQDTQYF
-,-,TRBV19,TRBJ1-6,TGTGCCAGTAGTATAACTGGGGGGAATTCACCCCTCCACTTT,CASSITGGNSPLHF
-,-,TRBV5-4,TRBJ1-1,TGTGCCAGCAGCTTGGCCGCAGGGGCCACTGGTGAAGCTTTCTTT,CASSLAAGATGEAFF
TRBD1,-,TRBV5-1,TRBJ1-2,TGCGCCAGCAGCACTGGACAGGAGCCCTATGGCTACACCTTC,CASSTGQEPYGYTF
TRBD1,-,TRBV19,TRBJ1-2,TGTGCCAGTAGCGCCCTGGACAGGGGCTATGGCTACACCTTC,CASSALDRGYGYTF
TRBD2,-,TRBV18,TRBJ2-7,TGTGCCAGCACCCCACTAGCGGGAGGGCTCTACGAGCAGTACTTC,CASTPLAGGLYEQYF
-,-,TRBV2,TRBJ2-2,TGTGCCGGCCGCCGGGACTGGAACACCGGGGAGCTGTTTTTT,CAGRRDWNTGELFF
-,-,TRBV3-1/TRBV3-2,TRBJ1-3,TGTGCCAGCACCGTGGGGGGGGCTTTCTCTGGAAACACCATATATTTT,CASTVGGAFSGNTIYF
-,-,TRBV10-3,TRBJ1-5,TGTGCATCCAGTGCAGGGGCACCGAAAGGTGACCAGCCCCAGCATTTT,CASSAGAPKGDQPQHF
-,few,TRBV25-1,TRBJ1-4,TGTGCCAGCAGGCGGGAACAGAATGAAAAACTGTTTTTT,CASRREQNEKLFF
-,once,TRBV7-2,TRBJ1-5,TGTGCCAGCGCTCTGGGGGCGGGCAATCAGCCCCAGCATTTT,CASALGAGNQPQHF
TRBD1,-,TRBV5-1,TRBJ2-5,TGCGCCAGCAAATTGGTAGGGGGCCAGGAGACCCAGTACTTC,CASKLVGGQETQYF
-,-,TRBV5-4,TRBJ2-1,TGTGCCAGCACCGGCTGGCGGGCTTCCTACAATGAGCAGTTCTTC,CASTGWRASYNEQFF
-,-,TRBV10-3,TRBJ1-5,TGTGCCATCAGTGCGGGGGTTTGGAATCAGCCCCAGCATTTT,CAISAGVWNQPQHF
TRBD2,-,TRBV6-5,TRBJ2-7,TGTGCCAGCAGCCGAGTCTGGGGGGGATCCTACGAGCAGTACTTC,CASSRVWGGSYEQYF
-,-,TRBV5-5,TRBJ1-4,TGTGCCAGCAGCTTGAGGATCTCGGAGGAAAAACTGTTTTTT,CASSLRISEEKLFF